Presented here are 3 T cell receptor beta chains from one specimen sequenced in a study of blood T cells in healthy people across ages (dated by TCRdb to 2014 to 2015). Receptors were amplified or captured by 5' RACE. Instrument on record: Illumina HiSeq 2500. A second roughly 6 to 12 cycle PCR used a sample-barcoded 5' primer and a J-beta primer mix. In TCRdb, the public reads were trimmed at Q25 with fastp and aligned with MiXCR, with productive beta chains retained. Here each entry gathers all rows of one CDR3 protein and keeps the most common genes and DNA. The sample table shows hundreds of thousands of distinct CDR3 sequences, and 58% are seen once. The top ten constitute around 22% of the sample. Sequencing was performed on blood. The receptor source for this set is a man in his thirties or forties in good health.

This clonotype came up a few times. This chain links TRBV29-1 with TRBJ1-2; no firm D call. The germline V gene has CDR1 SQVTM and CDR2 ANQGSEA. Trimming took off 6 bases at V and 0 bases at J, with 14 bases between the two ends. This CDR3 is built from 14 residues. Written as DNA, the CDR3 is TGCAGCGTGGCTACAGTTCAGGCTAACTATGGCTACACCTTC. Its protein product is CSVATVQANYGYTF.

This clonotype turned up a few times. This sequence joins TRBV24-1 and TRBJ2-7, with D perhaps matching TRBD2 (6 bases). Germline CDR1 reads KGHDR; CDR2 reads SFDVKD. CDR3 length equals 14 residues. Trimming took 9 bases from V and 0 from J, leaving 14 bases between them. This chain's CDR3 is CATSRGSGSYEQYF. In DNA form, the CDR3 reads TGTGCCACCTCACGGGGGTCGGGCTCCTACGAGCAGTACTTC.

The V gene is TRBV20-1, the J gene TRBJ2-1; 12 bases match TRBD2. Germline V gene lookup returns CDR1 DFQATT and CDR2 SNEGSKA (reference sequence). After removal of 1 base from V and 4 bases from J, the junction contained 8 bases not matched to a gene. There are 17 residues in the CDR3. In DNA form, the CDR3 reads TGCAGTGCTAGAGCACCTAGCGGGAGGGCTGATTACAATGAGCAGTTCTTC. It is translated as CSARAPSGRADYNEQFF.